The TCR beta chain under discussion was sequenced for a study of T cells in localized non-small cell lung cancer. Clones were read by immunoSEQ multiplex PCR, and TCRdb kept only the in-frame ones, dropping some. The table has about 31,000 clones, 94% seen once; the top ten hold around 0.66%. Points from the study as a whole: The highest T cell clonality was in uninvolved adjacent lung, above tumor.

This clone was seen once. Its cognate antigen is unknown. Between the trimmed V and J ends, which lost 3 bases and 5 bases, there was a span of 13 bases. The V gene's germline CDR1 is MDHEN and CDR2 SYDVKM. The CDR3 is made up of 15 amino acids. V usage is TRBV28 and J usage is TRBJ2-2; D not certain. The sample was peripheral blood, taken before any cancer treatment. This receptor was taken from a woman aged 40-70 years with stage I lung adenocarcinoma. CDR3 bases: TGTGCCAGCAGTTTTGGCGGCAGATTAACCGGGGAGCTGTTTTTT. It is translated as CASSFGGRLTGELFF.